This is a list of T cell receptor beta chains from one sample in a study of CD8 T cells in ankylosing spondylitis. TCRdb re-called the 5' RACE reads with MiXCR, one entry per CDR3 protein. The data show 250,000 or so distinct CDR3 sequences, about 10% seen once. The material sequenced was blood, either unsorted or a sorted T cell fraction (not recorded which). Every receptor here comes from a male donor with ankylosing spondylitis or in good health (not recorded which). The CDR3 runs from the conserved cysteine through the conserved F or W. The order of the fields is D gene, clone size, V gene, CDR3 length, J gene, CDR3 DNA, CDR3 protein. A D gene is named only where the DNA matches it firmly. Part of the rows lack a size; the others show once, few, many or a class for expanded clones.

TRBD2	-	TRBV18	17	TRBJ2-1	TGTGCCAGCTCACCCCGAACCGGGACTAGCGGGAGTAATGAGCAGTTCTTC	CASSPRTGTSGSNEQFF
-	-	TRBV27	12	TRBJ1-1	TGTGCCAGCAGTTCATATTCGTCTGAAGCTTTCTTT	CASSSYSSEAFF
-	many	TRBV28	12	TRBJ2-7	TGTGCCAGCAGTTTATGGAACTACGAGCAGTACTTC	CASSLWNYEQYF
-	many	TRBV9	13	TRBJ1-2	TGTGCCAGCAGCGTAGGGACATCGGTAGGCTACACCTTC	CASSVGTSVGYTF
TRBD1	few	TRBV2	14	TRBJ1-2	TGTGCCAGCAGTCCGACAGGGGCCAACTATGGCTACACCTTC	CASSPTGANYGYTF
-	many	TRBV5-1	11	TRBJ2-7	TGCGCCAGCAAGGGCGGCTACGAGCAGTACTTC	CASKGGYEQYF
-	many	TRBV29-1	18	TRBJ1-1	TGCAGCGCGTTGGGGGCTTGGGGGGCCCGCAGGCGGAACACTGAAGCTTTCTTT	CSALGAWGARRRNTEAFF
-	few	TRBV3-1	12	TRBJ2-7	TGTGCCAGCAGAGGTTTCTCCGAAGAGCAGTACTTC	CASRGFSEEQYF
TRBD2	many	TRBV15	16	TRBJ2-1	TGTGCCACCAGCAGAGAGGGGACTAGCGGAAACAATGAGCAGTTCTTC	CATSREGTSGNNEQFF
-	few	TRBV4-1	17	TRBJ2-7	TGCGCCAGCAGCCGTTTATACCTTGGGACCGCCGCCTACGAGCAGTACTTC	CASSRLYLGTAAYEQYF
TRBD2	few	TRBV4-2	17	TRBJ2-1	TGTGCCAGCAGCCAAGATTGGGAAGCGGGGGCGTACAATGAGCAGTTCTTC	CASSQDWEAGAYNEQFF
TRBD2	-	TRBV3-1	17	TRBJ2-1	TGTGCCAGCACCCCGGTCGGACTAGCGGGAGGATTTGATGAGCAGTTCTTC	CASTPVGLAGGFDEQFF
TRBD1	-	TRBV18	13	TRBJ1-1	TGTGCCAGCTCCGACCCGGCACAGGGGCAAGCTTTCTTT	CASSDPAQGQAFF
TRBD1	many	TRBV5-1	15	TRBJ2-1	TGCGCCAGCAGCTTAGGGGACAGGGAGCACAATGAGCAGTTCTTC	CASSLGDREHNEQFF
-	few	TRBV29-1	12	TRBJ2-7	TGCAGCGTTTCGGGGGAAGGCTACGAGCAGTACTTC	CSVSGEGYEQYF